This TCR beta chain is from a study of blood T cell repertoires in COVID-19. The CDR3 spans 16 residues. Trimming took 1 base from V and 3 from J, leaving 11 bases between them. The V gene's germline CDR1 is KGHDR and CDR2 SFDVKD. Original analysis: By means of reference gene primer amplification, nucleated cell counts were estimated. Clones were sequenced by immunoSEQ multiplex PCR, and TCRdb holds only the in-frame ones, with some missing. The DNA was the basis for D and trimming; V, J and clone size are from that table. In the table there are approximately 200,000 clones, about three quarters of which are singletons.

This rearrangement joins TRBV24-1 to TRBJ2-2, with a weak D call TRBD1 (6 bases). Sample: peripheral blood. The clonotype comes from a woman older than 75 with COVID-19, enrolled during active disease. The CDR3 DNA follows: TGTGCCACCAGTGATTTCACAGGGTGGGACACCGGGGAGCTGTTTTTT. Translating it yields CATSDFTGWDTGELFF.